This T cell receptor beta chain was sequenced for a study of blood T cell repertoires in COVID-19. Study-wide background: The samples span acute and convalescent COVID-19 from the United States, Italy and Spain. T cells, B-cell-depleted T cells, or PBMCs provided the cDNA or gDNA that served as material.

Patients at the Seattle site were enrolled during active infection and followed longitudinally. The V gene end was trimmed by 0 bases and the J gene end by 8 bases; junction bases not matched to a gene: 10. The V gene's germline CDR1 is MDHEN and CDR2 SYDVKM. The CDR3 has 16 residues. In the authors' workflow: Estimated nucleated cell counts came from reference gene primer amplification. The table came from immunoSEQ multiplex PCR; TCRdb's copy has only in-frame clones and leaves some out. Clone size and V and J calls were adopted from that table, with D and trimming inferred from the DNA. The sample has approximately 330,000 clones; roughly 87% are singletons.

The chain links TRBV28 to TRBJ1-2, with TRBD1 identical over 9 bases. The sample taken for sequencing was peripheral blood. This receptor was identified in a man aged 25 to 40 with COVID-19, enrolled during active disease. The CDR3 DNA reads TGTGCCAGCAGTTTATGGGACAGGGGCCGCGGGGGAGGCTACACCTTC. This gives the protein CASSLWDRGRGGGYTF.